This T cell receptor (beta chain) was retrieved from a study of blood T cell repertoires in COVID-19. As for the study in general: Samples taken during acute and convalescent COVID-19 were collected in the United States, Italy and Spain. PBMCs, B-cell-depleted T cells, or T cells were the source of the cDNA or gDNA that made up the material.

The Seattle patients, enrolled during active infection, were followed longitudinally. This clone has more than one count but fewer than ten. Original analysis: Amplification from reference gene primers served as the basis for estimated nucleated cell counts. TCRdb keeps only in-frame clones here, not all; method: immunoSEQ multiplex PCR. The V and J calls and the clone size are those of that table, but D and trimming were determined from the DNA. Of 52,000 or so clones in the sample, roughly 86% were seen once. The germline V gene has CDR1 MDHEN and CDR2 SYDVKM. The CDR3 totals 12 residues. V was trimmed by 7 bases and J by 8 bases, leaving 12 bases between them.

The sequenced sample consisted of peripheral blood. V and J are TRBV28 and TRBJ2-1; TRBD2 might be the D (6 bases). This TCR came from a man aged 35-49 years with COVID-19, enrolled during active disease. CDR3 region: CASNPGGHEQFF. The CDR3 nucleotides read TGTGCCAGCAATCCCGGGGGACATGAGCAGTTCTTC.